These 9 T cell receptor beta chains share one sample of origin, sequenced in a study of CD8+CD57+ T cells in acquired aplastic anemia. Genomic DNA provided the template from which TCR beta VDJ and CDR3 profiles were obtained. TCRdb ran MiXCR on the reads and lists one entry per CDR3 protein. Counted here are 150,000 to 200,000 distinct CDR3 sequences, about 50% occurring once; the ten biggest clones make up more than 30%. It was patients with CD8+CD57+ cell expansion by flow cytometry who were chosen for sequencing. The sample comprised sorted CD4+, CD8+, or CD8+CD57+ T cells (not recorded which) from PBMCs. The receptors shown here come from a human donor with aplastic anemia.

The table lists this clonotype with a few counts. The chain has TRBV15 and TRBJ1-1; TRBD1 matches 8 bases. Germline-derived CDR1 and CDR2 are LNHNV and YYDKDF (reference sequence). With V trimmed by 6 bases and J by 5 bases, 8 bases remained unmatched. The CDR3 totals 14 residues. The CDR3 nucleotides read TGTGCCACCAGTGGACAGGGCGCGTGGACTGAAGCTTTCTTT. It encodes CATSGQGAWTEAFF.

The chain uses TRBV5-6 and TRBJ2-1; D is unclear. The V end lost 6 bases, the J end lost 6 bases, and 13 bases lay between the germline ends. Per the germline V gene, CDR1 is SGHDT and CDR2 is YYEEEE. The CDR3 is 13 amino acids. DNA of the CDR3: TGTGCCAGCATGAGTGCCCTTTCCAATGAGCAGTTCTTC. Translated, it gives CASMSALSNEQFF.

A few counts support this clonotype. The V and J genes are TRBV19 and TRBJ2-7; D perhaps matches TRBD2 (6 bases). Per the germline V gene, CDR1 is LNHDA and CDR2 is SQIVND (reference sequence). Trimming pared 3 bases from V and 2 bases from J, leaving 14 bases between. CDR3 size: 15 residues. The CDR3 nucleotides are TGTGCCAGTAGTATTTCGGCCTGGGGGGCCTACGAGCAGTACTTC. Amino acid sequence: CASSISAWGAYEQYF.

Points on this clonotype: The junction does not match germline at one end; this may be a read error. V is TRBV29-1 and J is TRBJ1-2; D not resolved. CDR3 length: 12 amino acids. Germline values: CDR1 SQVTM, CDR2 ANQGSEA. The chain's CDR3 is CSVETDKHGCTF. Written as DNA, the CDR3 is TGCAGCGTTGAAACCGACAAACACGGCTGCACCTTC.

This clonotype appeared many times. The J gene is TRBJ2-1, the V gene TRBV9; TRBD2 matches at 7 bases. J lost 9 bases, V lost 0 bases, and 6 bases had no gene match. CDR3 size: 14 residues. Germline-derived CDR1 and CDR2 are SGDLS and YYNGEE. The CDR3 loop reads CASSVGRGGREQFF. The CDR3 region has the DNA TGTGCCAGCAGCGTAGGACGGGGAGGGCGTGAGCAGTTCTTC.

There are a few counts of this clonotype. The chain recombines TRBV10-3 with TRBJ2-7, with 7 bases that match TRBD1. This CDR3 comprises 15 residues. Trimming at V came to 3 bases and at J to 5 bases, leaving 10 bases not matched to a gene. Looked up from germline, CDR1 is ENHRY and CDR2 is SYGVKD. The CDR3, as DNA: TGTGCCATCAGTGAAGACAGGGCGATTATCAACGAGCAGTACTTC. This encodes CAISEDRAIINEQYF.

A few counts support this clonotype. The chain uses TRBV27 and TRBJ1-1; D is uncertain. Trimming removed 3 bases from V and 11 bases from J, with 10 bases in between. Germline values: CDR1 MNHEY, CDR2 SMNVEV (reference sequence). The CDR3 is 11 amino acids. CDR3 in amino acids: CASSFGVRAFF. CDR3 DNA: TGTGCCAGCAGTTTTGGTGTGAGGGCTTTCTTT.

A few counts support this clonotype. This sequence joins TRBV27 and TRBJ2-1; 9 bases are shared with TRBD1. With V trimmed by 4 bases and J by 9 bases, 7 bases remained unmatched. This CDR3 is built from 14 residues. Germline V gene lookup returns CDR1 MNHEY and CDR2 SMNVEV (reference sequence). The CDR3 bases are TGTGCCAGCAGTTACGGGACAGGGACTGTTGAGCAGTTCTTC. Encoded protein: CASSYGTGTVEQFF.

The V call is TRBV5-5, the J call TRBJ2-7; 9 bases agree with TRBD1. This CDR3 comprises 16 residues. Germline-derived CDR1 and CDR2 are SGHKS and YYEKEE (reference sequence). With 0 bases clipped from V and 2 bases from J, the junction kept 6 bases outside the gene matches. The CDR3 is CASSLAVGQGPYEQYF. Here the CDR3 DNA reads TGTGCCAGCAGCTTGGCCGTGGGACAGGGCCCCTACGAGCAGTACTTC.